Each of the 31 T cell receptor beta chains below was sequenced from the same sample in a study of response to subunit inactivated influenza vaccine. A single record per CDR3 protein comes from TCRdb applying MiXCR to the RT-PCR reads. The sample holds approximately 250,000 distinct CDR3 sequences; less than 15% are singletons and the top ten take 7.5% to 10%. The material sequenced was non-naive T cells sorted from PBMCs, taken 14 to 15 days before vaccination. The source is a man between 45 and 60 years old who received an inactivated influenza vaccine.

The chain couples TRBV25-1 to TRBJ2-1; 13 bases align to TRBD2. This CDR3 comprises 15 residues. Unmatched junction bases numbered 6, after V lost 5 bases and J lost 8 bases. CDR1 and CDR2 from the germline V gene are MGHDK and SYGVNS. In nucleotides, the CDR3 is TGTGCCAGCAGTAGGACTAGCGGGAGTACCGATGAGCAGTTCTTC. Translating it yields CASSRTSGSTDEQFF.

This clonotype has a count of ten or more. The rearrangement links TRBV12-3 or TRBV12-4 to TRBJ2-1; 8 nucleotides match TRBD1. The ends lost 4 bases at V and 9 bases at J; junction bases unmatched: 8. The CDR3 is 14 residues long. The CDR3 DNA follows: TGTGCCAGCAGTTCCCCAGACAGGGGAGGTGAGCAGTTCTTC. Amino acid sequence: CASSSPDRGGEQFF.

Only a few counts were recorded for this clonotype. The CDR3 loop reads CAILRDRSNTEAFF. As DNA, the CDR3 is TGTGCCATCCTCCGGGACAGGAGCAACACTGAAGCTTTCTTT. The V gene is TRBV25-1, the J gene TRBJ1-1, with 8 bases fitting TRBD1. Germline V gives CDR1 MGHDK, CDR2 SYGVNS. This CDR3 has 14 residues. Trimming took 10 bases from V and 2 from J; bases not matched to a gene: 9.

The chain couples TRBV28 to TRBJ1-1, with 7 bases matching TRBD1. This CDR3 spans 14 amino acids. V lost 3 bases, J lost 2 bases, and 3 bases stayed unmatched. From germline, CDR1 is MDHEN and CDR2 SYDVKM. CDR3 in DNA: TGTGCCAGCAGTTTCGGGACAGCCAACACTGAAGCTTTCTTT. Its protein is CASSFGTANTEAFF.

This clonotype was recorded a few times. CDR3 sequence reads: CASSQDGGAGYEQYF. The CDR3 bases are TGTGCCAGCAGCCAAGATGGGGGGGCCGGGTACGAGCAGTACTTC. V usage is TRBV6-1 and J usage is TRBJ2-7; possible D gene TRBD2, 7 bases. Trimming removed 6 bases at V and 4 bases at J, with 19 bases between. CDR1 is MNHNS, CDR2 SASEGT, per germline. The CDR3 contains 15 residues.

This clonotype was observed a few times. V gene TRBV6-1 combines with J gene TRBJ1-5; D is unresolved. V lost 3 bases and J lost 5, with 8 bases in between. CDR1 MNHNS and CDR2 SASEGT come from the germline V gene. The CDR3 is made up of 13 amino acids. In DNA, the CDR3 is TGTGCCAGCAGTGATTCAGCTTATCAGCCCCAGCATTTT. As protein: CASSDSAYQPQHF.

This clonotype was found many times. The V call is TRBV12-3 or TRBV12-4, the J call TRBJ2-1; no clear D. The CDR3 is 16 amino acids. Between the trimmed V and J ends, which lost 5 bases and 0 bases, there was a span of 14 bases. This CDR3 is CASSLRRSASYNEQFF. The CDR3 DNA reads TGTGCCAGCAGTCTAAGGCGTTCCGCCTCCTACAATGAGCAGTTCTTC.

The chain employs TRBV20-1 and TRBJ2-5; the match to TRBD1 covers 7 bases. The CDR3 totals 17 residues. V lost 2 bases to trimming and J lost 0 bases; unmatched junction nucleotides: 12. Germline loops: CDR1 DFQATT, CDR2 SNEGSKA (reference sequence). The CDR3 is CSARPTGTEMYQETQYF. Here the CDR3 DNA reads TGCAGTGCTAGACCTACCGGGACAGAGATGTACCAAGAGACCCAGTACTTC.

This clonotype showed up many times. The V call is TRBV29-1, the J call TRBJ2-3, with 7 positions matching TRBD1. Trimming took 2 bases from V and 4 from J; bases not matched to a gene: 12. Per the germline V gene, CDR1 is SQVTM and CDR2 is ANQGSEA. This CDR3 is 16 amino acids long. In DNA form, the CDR3 reads TGCAGCGTTGAAAAAGGCTACAGGGGAATCGCAGATACGCAGTATTTT. Encoded protein: CSVEKGYRGIADTQYF.

This clonotype was seen repeatedly, ten times or more. This chain uses TRBV7-2 with TRBJ1-1, with a possible D match to TRBD1 (5 bases). Germline V gene sequence: CDR1 SGHTA, CDR2 FQGNSA. CDR3 length: 14 residues. Trimming took off 5 bases at V and 4 bases at J, with 14 bases between the two ends. CDR3 DNA sequence: TGTGCCAGCAGCGCTGGGGGTTTGGGCACTGAAGCTTTCTTT. Translation gives CASSAGGLGTEAFF.

This clonotype turned up a few times. The chain carries TRBV27 and TRBJ1-1; 8 bases map to TRBD1. Per the germline V gene, CDR1 is MNHEY and CDR2 is SMNVEV (reference sequence). V lost 0 bases and J lost 1; bases outside the gene matches: 19. CDR3 length: 21 residues. The CDR3 region has the DNA TGTGCCAGCAGTTTATCATTTGGGGGCCAGGGGGCGCGGGGGAGGAACACTGAAGCTTTCTTT. Translation: CASSLSFGGQGARGRNTEAFF.

The gene calls are TRBV3-1 and TRBJ2-7, with D possibly TRBD1 on 6 matching bases. Trimming removed 0 bases from V and 2 bases from J, with 17 bases in between. Germline values: CDR1 LGHDT, CDR2 YNNKEL (reference sequence). This CDR3 is 17 amino acids long. The CDR3 loop reads CASSQDSGFRGAYEQYF. CDR3 sequence (DNA): TGTGCCAGCAGCCAAGATTCCGGCTTCAGGGGAGCCTACGAGCAGTACTTC.

This clonotype was seen a few times. The chain uses TRBV7-8 and TRBJ2-1, with no clear D. Germline CDR1 SGHVS, CDR2 FQNEAQ. The CDR3 runs to 11 residues. V was shortened by 3 bases and J by 8 bases, with 5 bases between the two germline ends. CDR3 nucleotide sequence: TGTGCCAGCAGCTTCCTGGATGAGCAGTTCTTC. As protein: CASSFLDEQFF.

V gene TRBV2 combines with J gene TRBJ2-2; the D gene is possibly TRBD2 (5 bases). The CDR3 is made up of 13 amino acids. Germline lookup yields CDR1 SNHLY and CDR2 FYNNEI. V lost 9 bases, J lost 1 base, and 9 bases lay in between. This CDR3 is CASQRGNTGELFF. The CDR3 DNA is TGTGCCAGTCAACGGGGGAACACCGGGGAGCTGTTTTTT.

This chain connects TRBV27 to TRBJ2-5; maybe TRBD2 (6 bases). V was shortened by 4 bases and J by 4 bases, with 13 bases between the two germline ends. Germline values: CDR1 MNHEY, CDR2 SMNVEV (reference sequence). There are 14 residues in the CDR3. The CDR3 coding sequence is TGTGCCAGCAGTTGGGGAGGCGGGCGAGAGACCCAGTACTTC. The encoded protein is CASSWGGGRETQYF.

The sample holds many counts of this clonotype. The chain carries TRBV29-1 and TRBJ2-1; TRBD2 aligns across 7 bases. CDR1 and CDR2 (germline): SQVTM, ANQGSEA. V gave up 3 bases and J gave up 2 bases; unmatched junction bases: 13. This CDR3 has 17 residues. The CDR3 is CSVESPLGGKTYNEQFF. CDR3 coding DNA: TGCAGCGTTGAGTCGCCGCTGGGGGGGAAAACCTACAATGAGCAGTTCTTC.

This clonotype was detected a few times. The rearrangement joins TRBV5-1 to TRBJ1-2, with a tentative D call TRBD1 (5 bases). Trimming took 4 bases from V and 3 from J, leaving 19 bases between them. The CDR3 covers 16 residues. Per the germline V gene, CDR1 is SGHRS and CDR2 is YFSETQ. CDR3 residues: CASSVGHSGDYYGYTF. The CDR3 nucleotides read TGCGCCAGCAGCGTTGGACATTCTGGGGATTACTATGGCTACACCTTC.

This clonotype was seen repeatedly, ten times or more. The V gene is TRBV5-1, the J gene TRBJ2-2; TRBD2 matches 9 bases. There are 16 residues in the CDR3. Germline V gene sequence: CDR1 SGHRS, CDR2 YFSETQ. After removal of 2 bases from V and 2 bases from J, the junction contained 4 bases not matched to a gene. As DNA, the CDR3 is TGCGCCAGCAGCTTACCGGGACTAGCAAACACCGGGGAGCTGTTTTTT. Its protein product is CASSLPGLANTGELFF.

Ten or more counts support this clonotype. The genes are TRBV6-5 and TRBJ2-1, with D possibly matching TRBD2 (6 bases). The CDR3 consists of 17 residues. Trimming shortened V by 2 bases and J by 3 bases, and 17 bases separated the two germline ends. Germline V gene data show CDR1 as MNHEY and CDR2 as SVGAGI. CDR3 region: CASSYAQEGPFYNEQFF. The CDR3 DNA sequence: TGTGCCAGCAGTTACGCCCAGGAGGGACCCTTCTACAATGAGCAGTTCTTC.

The CDR3 sequence: CASSLARRSSGANVLTF. CDR3 in DNA: TGTGCCAGCAGCTTAGCCCGCAGGAGCTCTGGGGCCAACGTCCTGACTTTC. The chain links TRBV7-8 to TRBJ2-6; D is unresolved. The germline V gene encodes CDR1 SGHVS and CDR2 FQNEAQ. V was shortened by 0 bases and J by 0 bases, with 9 bases between the two germline ends. The CDR3 covers 17 residues.

This sequence joins TRBV7-9 and TRBJ1-4, with D hard to call. Germline loops: CDR1 SEHNR, CDR2 FQNEAQ (reference sequence). This CDR3 comprises 16 residues. Between the trimmed V and J ends, which lost 5 bases and 8 bases, there was a span of 21 bases. CDR3 nucleotide sequence: TGTGCCAGCAGCCAATCCCGGGTTGCTACCCAGGAAAAACTGTTTTTT. As protein: CASSQSRVATQEKLFF.

J is TRBJ2-1 and V is TRBV30; 16 bases agree with TRBD2. V was pared by 4 bases and J by 2 bases, with 8 bases of the junction left unmatched. The CDR3 has 18 residues. Germline V lookup: CDR1 GTSNPN, CDR2 SVGIG (reference sequence). This CDR3 is CAWISGTSGRGTYNEQFF. Written as DNA, the CDR3 is TGTGCCTGGATCTCCGGGACTAGCGGGAGGGGGACCTACAATGAGCAGTTCTTC.

This clonotype was recorded at least ten times. V gene TRBV5-1 combines with J gene TRBJ2-2; D possibly corresponds to TRBD1 (5 bases). Trimming pared 3 bases from V and 1 base from J, leaving 10 bases between. Germline CDR1 reads SGHRS; CDR2 reads YFSETQ. This CDR3 spans 15 amino acids. DNA of the CDR3: TGCGCCAGCAGCTCCCCAGGGCTGAACACCGGGGAGCTGTTTTTT. Amino acids: CASSSPGLNTGELFF. Full variable domain (rest looked up from reference TRBV5-1 and TRBJ2-2): KAGVTQTPRYLIKTRGQQVTLSCSPISGHRSVSWYQQTPGQGLQFLFEYFSETQRNKGNFPGRFSGRQFSNSRSEMNVSTLELGDSALYLCASSSPGLNTGELFFGEGSRLTVL.

This clonotype came up many times. V is TRBV29-1 and J is TRBJ2-1; D gene unclear. The CDR3 is 10 residues long. From germline, CDR1 is SQVTM and CDR2 ANQGSEA. Trimming cost V 3 bases and J 11 bases, with 8 bases left between them. The CDR3 sequence: CSVESQKQFF. DNA for the CDR3: TGCAGCGTTGAGAGCCAGAAGCAGTTCTTC.

This clonotype was picked up a small number of times. V and J are TRBV15 and TRBJ2-5; 8 bases line up with TRBD1. CDR3 length equals 13 residues. Germline V lookup: CDR1 LNHNV, CDR2 YYDKDF (reference sequence). V dropped 7 bases and J dropped 9; count of bases not matched to a gene: 10. The CDR3 DNA sequence: TGTGCCACCAACGACAGGGGTTGGGATTCCCAGTACTTC. This gives the protein CATNDRGWDSQYF.

This chain connects TRBV7-1 to TRBJ2-3; D perhaps matches TRBD2 (5 bases). TRBV7-1 is reported as an ORF; its role is uncertain. The CDR3 has 17 amino acids. Between the trimmed V and J ends, which lost 3 bases and 2 bases, there was a span of 18 bases. The CDR3: CASSSGLPLTNTDTQYF. CDR3 sequence (DNA): TGTGCCAGCAGCTCTGGGCTCCCCTTGACTAACACAGATACGCAGTATTTT.

CDR3 sequence reads: CASGSAFNQPQHF. DNA for the CDR3: TGTGCCAGCGGTTCCGCTTTCAATCAGCCCCAGCATTTT. J is TRBJ1-5 and V is TRBV2; D call uncertain. Trimming pared 8 bases from V and 3 bases from J, leaving 11 bases between. Germline V gives CDR1 SNHLY, CDR2 FYNNEI. This CDR3 contains 13 residues.

This clonotype has just a few counts. This chain uses TRBV7-2 with TRBJ2-1; 8 bases are a match to TRBD1. Looked up from germline, CDR1 is SGHTA and CDR2 is FQGNSA. CDR3 length equals 15 residues. The J segment lost 2 bases and the V segment lost 3 bases, leaving 3 bases of the junction unmatched. The CDR3 bases are TGTGCCAGCAGCTTCCGACAGGGGACCTACAATGAGCAGTTCTTC. Its translation: CASSFRQGTYNEQFF.

This clonotype has just a few counts. The gene calls are TRBV5-1 and TRBJ2-5; D uncertain. Trimming removed 4 bases at V and 5 bases at J, with 18 bases between. The CDR3 runs 15 residues. Germline V gives CDR1 SGHRS, CDR2 YFSETQ. The CDR3 nucleotides read TGCGCCAGCAGCCCCAGGACGGGCCCGAGGGAGACCCAGTACTTC. It specifies CASSPRTGPRETQYF.

This clonotype was found many times. This sequence joins TRBV15 and TRBJ1-2; D ambiguous. The CDR3 is 15 residues long. CDR1 and CDR2 from the germline V gene are LNHNV and YYDKDF (reference sequence). Trimming took 0 bases from V and 2 from J, leaving 10 bases between them. DNA of the CDR3: TGTGCCACCAGCAGAGATCTCGGGAGGAACTATGGCTACACCTTC. It specifies CATSRDLGRNYGYTF.

This clonotype appeared a few times. A single base separates this from a much larger clone, so it may be a read error. The V and J genes are TRBV5-1 and TRBJ2-7; a possible D gene is TRBD1 (5 bases). CDR1 and CDR2 from the germline V gene are SGHRS and YFSETQ. Trimming pared 0 bases from V and 5 bases from J, leaving 12 bases between. The CDR3 contains 14 residues. The CDR3 nucleotides read TGCGCCAGCAGCTTGGCCAACAGGTTAAACGAGCAGTACTTC. It codes for CASSLANRLNEQYF.